This entry lists 19 T cell receptor beta chains sequenced from one sample in a study of T cells in Graves' hyperthyroidism and ophthalmopathy. Amplification of TCR beta CDR3 regions used RNA as the template. The HTBI primer set was used in a first-round RT-PCR of the TCR CDR3. Via MiXCR, TCRdb re-called the multiplex PCR reads, giving one row per CDR3 protein. The sample has some 350,000 distinct CDR3 sequences, roughly an eighth seen once. Specimen: blood. These TCRs come from a woman aged 40 to 49 with Graves' ophthalmopathy.

J is TRBJ1-5 and V is TRBV20-1; D call uncertain. This CDR3 is 16 amino acids long. Germline CDR1 is DFQATT and CDR2 is SNEGSKA (reference sequence). V dropped 0 bases and J dropped 4 bases, with 16 bases sitting between them. Here the CDR3 reads CSARDLMLQENQPQHF. The CDR3 DNA follows: TGCAGTGCTAGAGATCTAATGTTACAAGAGAATCAGCCCCAGCATTTT.

In this sample, this clonotype turned up many times. This chain links TRBV14 with TRBJ2-1; 8 bases map to TRBD1. The J segment lost 12 bases and the V segment lost 5 bases, leaving 9 bases of the junction unmatched. CDR1 is SGHDN and CDR2 is FVKESK in the germline V gene. This CDR3 comprises 13 residues. CDR3 nucleotide sequence: TGTGCCAGCAGCACGAGGTTACAGGGGGGGCAGTTCTTC. This gives the protein CASSTRLQGGQFF.

This clonotype came up many times. The chain recombines TRBV12-3 or TRBV12-4 with TRBJ2-2; perhaps TRBD2 as D (5 bases). CDR3 size: 15 residues. Trimming cost V 2 bases and J 10 bases, with 17 bases left between them. The CDR3: CASSLRTPLGEELFF. The CDR3 region has the DNA TGTGCCAGCAGTTTACGAACTCCACTAGGCGAGGAGCTGTTTTTT.

About this clonotype: This may be a read error, as it is one base from a much larger clone. V and J are TRBV27 and TRBJ2-7, with TRBD2 matching over 15 bases. The CDR3 loop spans 15 amino acids. Germline assignment: CDR1 MNHEY and CDR2 SMNVEV (reference sequence). Trimming removed 5 bases from V and 7 bases from J; junction bases left unmatched: 6. The CDR3 reads CASSGGLAGGVEQYF. The CDR3 nucleotides read TGTGCCAGCAGTGGGGGACTAGCGGGAGGAGTTGAGCAGTACTTC.

The sample holds many counts of this clonotype. The rearrangement links TRBV28 to TRBJ2-2, with D perhaps TRBD1 (6 bases). The CDR3 extends over 14 amino acids. V dropped 6 bases and J dropped 7 bases, with 15 bases sitting between them. Germline V lookup: CDR1 MDHEN, CDR2 SYDVKM. DNA of the CDR3: TGTGCCAGCAGCACACAGGGAACAGGCGGGGAGCTGTTTTTT. Amino acid sequence: CASSTQGTGGELFF. The full variable domain, in which reference TRBV28 and TRBJ2-2 provide the parts outside the CDR3, is DVKVTQSSRYLVKRTGEKVFLECVQDMDHENMFWYRQDPGLGLRLIYFSYDVKMKEKGDIPEGYSVSREKKERFSLILESASTNQTSMYLCASSTQGTGGELFFGEGSRLTVL.

Remarks on this clonotype: Germline is not matched at one junction end, which may reflect a read error. V is TRBV7-7 and J is TRBJ2-5, with 7 positions matching TRBD1. CDR1 is SSHAT, CDR2 FNYEAQ, per germline (reference sequence). The CDR3 is made up of 14 amino acids. CDR3 loop: CASSLGDRGETQYF. The DNA of the CDR3 is TGTGCTAGCAGCTTAGGGGACAGAGGAGAGACCCAGTACTTC. Looking up the rest from reference TRBV7-7 and TRBJ2-5 gives the full variable domain: GAGVSQSPRYKVTKRGQDVTLRCDPISSHATLYWYQQALGQGPEFLTYFNYEAQPDKSGLPSDRFSAERPEGSISTLTIQRTEQRDSAMYRCASSLGDRGETQYFGPGTRLLVL.

This clonotype showed up many times. J is TRBJ1-2 and V is TRBV5-1; TRBD1 matches 8 bases. The ends lost 4 bases at V and 8 bases at J; junction bases unmatched: 4. CDR3 length equals 12 residues. Germline assignment: CDR1 SGHRS and CDR2 YFSETQ. The CDR3 region is CASSGTGPGYTF. As DNA, the CDR3 is TGCGCCAGCAGCGGGACAGGTCCCGGCTACACCTTC. Filled out from reference TRBV5-1 and TRBJ1-2, the complete variable domain reads KAGVTQTPRYLIKTRGQQVTLSCSPISGHRSVSWYQQTPGQGLQFLFEYFSETQRNKGNFPGRFSGRQFSNSRSEMNVSTLELGDSALYLCASSGTGPGYTFGSGTRLTVV.

The chain carries TRBV4-1 and TRBJ2-3; TRBD2 aligns across 8 bases. The CDR3 is 16 residues long. Per germline, CDR1 MGHRA and CDR2 YSYEKL. V gave up 0 bases and J gave up 5 bases; unmatched junction bases: 7. This CDR3 reads CASSQDGSGSRDTQYF. CDR3 sequence (DNA): TGCGCCAGCAGCCAAGATGGCAGCGGGAGTAGAGATACGCAGTATTTT.

This clonotype appeared a few times. The V gene is TRBV7-9, the J gene TRBJ2-5; a possible D gene is TRBD1 (6 bases). This CDR3 is built from 16 residues. CDR1 and CDR2 from the germline V gene are SEHNR and FQNEAQ (reference sequence). V was cut by 3 bases and J by 4 bases, with 18 bases left in between. In nucleotides, the CDR3 is TGTGCCAGCAGCTTTCCTACCGGTCAGGGGAGAGAGACCCAGTACTTC. Amino acids: CASSFPTGQGRETQYF.

This clonotype has at least ten counts. This chain links TRBV19 with TRBJ1-5; tentative D call: TRBD1 (6 bases). V lost 8 bases to trimming and J lost 2 bases, with 16 bases between them. Germline V gene sequence: CDR1 LNHDA, CDR2 SQIVND (reference sequence). This CDR3 region has 15 residues. CDR3 protein: CASELGAVGNQPQHF. CDR3 DNA sequence: TGTGCCAGTGAGTTGGGGGCAGTTGGCAATCAGCCCCAGCATTTT.

This clonotype was found a few times. The chain carries TRBV27 and TRBJ1-5; D is unresolved. V shed 1 base and J shed 7 bases, with 14 bases lying between them. Germline CDR1 is MNHEY and CDR2 is SMNVEV (reference sequence). The CDR3 is made up of 15 amino acids. For the CDR3, the DNA is TGTGCCAGCAGTTTATGGGGTGGAGCGGTGCAGCCCCAGCATTTT. This codes for CASSLWGGAVQPQHF.

This clonotype was seen repeatedly, ten times or more. Written as DNA, the CDR3 is TGTGCCAGCAGCTTAGGTAGACCCTCGGTGTACAATGAGCAGTTCTTC. Its translation is CASSLGRPSVYNEQFF. The genes are TRBV7-9 and TRBJ2-1; no reliable D call. V was clipped by 1 base and J by 4 bases, with 14 bases between them. The CDR3 is made up of 16 amino acids. Germline V lookup: CDR1 SEHNR, CDR2 FQNEAQ (reference sequence).

This clonotype turned up a few times. J is TRBJ1-1 and V is TRBV19; no clear D gene. Germline V gene lookup returns CDR1 LNHDA and CDR2 SQIVND (reference sequence). The CDR3 is made up of 16 amino acids. V was cut by 8 bases and J by 1 base, with 20 bases left in between. The CDR3 reads CASSDGGIVKNTEAFF. In nucleotides, the CDR3 is TGTGCCAGTTCCGACGGTGGAATTGTAAAGAACACTGAAGCTTTCTTT. Combining the CDR3 with reference TRBV19 and TRBJ1-1 gives the whole variable domain DGGITQSPKYLFRKEGQNVTLSCEQNLNHDAMYWYRQDPGQGLRLIYYSQIVNDFQKGDIAEGYSVSREKKESFPLTVTSAQKNPTAFYLCASSDGGIVKNTEAFFGQGTRLTVV.

This clonotype was seen at least ten times. The chain uses TRBV2 and TRBJ1-2; D not resolved. Trimming stripped 4 bases from V and 9 bases from J, with 9 bases between. CDR3 length: 11 amino acids. From germline, CDR1 is SNHLY and CDR2 FYNNEI. The CDR3 region is CASSVPRSYTF. CDR3 in DNA: TGTGCCAGCAGTGTTCCCCGTAGCTACACCTTC.

This clonotype appeared many times. The CDR3 sequence is CAWRVAQSSYEQYF. DNA for the CDR3: TGTGCCTGGAGGGTAGCGCAGAGCTCCTACGAGCAGTACTTC. The chain employs TRBV30 and TRBJ2-7; a possible D gene is TRBD2 (5 bases). V was trimmed by 3 bases and J by 0 bases, leaving 12 bases between them. CDR1 and CDR2 from the germline V gene are GTSNPN and SVGIG (reference sequence). The CDR3 is 14 residues long.

This chain connects TRBV7-9 to TRBJ2-7; 9 positions match TRBD1. The CDR3 spans 15 residues. J gave up 6 bases and V 2 bases, and 8 bases lay outside the gene matches. The V gene's germline CDR1 is SEHNR and CDR2 FQNEAQ (reference sequence). Here the CDR3 DNA reads TGTGCCAGCAGCTTACCAGGCGGGACAGGGACCGAGCAGTACTTC. Translated: CASSLPGGTGTEQYF.

The sample holds a few counts of this clonotype. The V and J genes are TRBV7-9 and TRBJ1-2; D unclear. Trimming left V 5 bases short and J 7 bases short, with 8 bases between. Germline V lookup: CDR1 SEHNR, CDR2 FQNEAQ (reference sequence). This CDR3 is built from 11 residues. The CDR3 reads CASSPDVGYTF. Written as DNA, the CDR3 is TGTGCCAGCAGCCCCGATGTTGGCTACACCTTC. Full variable domain (missing parts from reference TRBV7-9 and TRBJ1-2): DTGVSQNPRHKITKRGQNVTFRCDPISEHNRLYWYRQTLGQGPEFLTYFQNEAQLEKSRLLSDRFSAERPKGSFSTLEIQRTEQGDSAMYLCASSPDVGYTFGSGTRLTVV.

As for this clonotype: A much larger clonotype is one base distant, so this may be a read error. The V and J genes are TRBV29-1 and TRBJ1-2; no definite D call. Germline V gene sequence: CDR1 SQVTM, CDR2 ANQGSEA. This CDR3 comprises 11 residues. CDR3 sequence (DNA): TGCACCGTTTTTGCTAACTATGGCTACACCTTC. Translating gives CTVFANYGYTF.

This clonotype came up a few times. The chain couples TRBV12-3 or TRBV12-4 to TRBJ1-4; D is ambiguous. The length of the CDR3 is 16 residues. V lost 6 bases, J lost 0 bases, and 14 bases lay in between. The CDR3 region has the DNA TGTGCCAGCAGATTCGCAGCGGCAGCAACTAATGAAAAACTGTTTTTT. This sequence encodes CASRFAAAATNEKLFF.